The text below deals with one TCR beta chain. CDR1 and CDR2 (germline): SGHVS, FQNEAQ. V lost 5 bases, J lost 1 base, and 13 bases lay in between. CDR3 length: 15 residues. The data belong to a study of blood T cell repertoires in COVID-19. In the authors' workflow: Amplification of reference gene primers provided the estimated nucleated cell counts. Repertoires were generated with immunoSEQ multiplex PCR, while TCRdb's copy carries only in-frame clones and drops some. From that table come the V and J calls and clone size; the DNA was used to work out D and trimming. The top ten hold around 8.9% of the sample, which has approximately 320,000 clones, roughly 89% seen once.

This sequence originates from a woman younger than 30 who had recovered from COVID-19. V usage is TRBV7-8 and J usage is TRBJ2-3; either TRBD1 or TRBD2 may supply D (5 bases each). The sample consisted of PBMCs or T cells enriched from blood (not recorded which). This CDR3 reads CASSRGVQRTDTQYF. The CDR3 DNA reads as TGTGCCAGCAGCCGAGGGGTACAGCGCACAGATACGCAGTATTTT.